This T cell receptor beta chain was observed in a study of T cell repertoires in ileal Crohn's disease. Study-level information: Median disease duration was 7.9 years; 35% smoked at surgery. Every patient was operated on for stricturing (roughly 61%) or penetrating (about 40%) complications. Findings and caveats of the study: Compared with non-smokers, active smokers at surgery showed more clonal expansions.

Details on this clone: Its antigen is unidentified.

Germline lookup yields CDR1 MRHNA and CDR2 SNTAGT. The germline V and J ends were trimmed by 3 bases and 2 bases, with 14 bases remaining between them. The CDR3 sequence is 17 residues long. Patients were adults with ileal or ileocolonic Crohn's disease needing resection. Produced via immunoSEQ multiplex PCR; TCRdb's table is partial and in-frame only. The sample includes some 8,000 clones, 80% of them seen just once. The J gene is TRBJ2-6, the V gene TRBV6-4; the D gene could be TRBD1 or TRBD2 (5 bases each). The sequenced material came from ileal tissue. The source of this sequence is an adult with Crohn's disease. CDR3 sequence: CASSESGGVTGANVLTF. The CDR3 DNA sequence: TGTGCCAGCAGTGAGAGTGGGGGTGTGACTGGGGCCAACGTCCTGACTTTC.